The source of this T cell receptor (beta chain) is a study of blood T cell repertoires in COVID-19. Study-wide context: The United States, Italy and Spain provided the acute and convalescent COVID-19 samples. PBMCs, B-cell-depleted T cells, or T cells were the source of the cDNA or gDNA that made up the material.

Original handling: Amplified reference gene primers provided the basis for estimating nucleated cell counts. The method was immunoSEQ multiplex PCR; TCRdb's version includes in-frame clones alone and lacks a portion of them. V and J calls and clone size are copied from that table; D and trimming were computed from the DNA. The data contain some 50,000 clones, around 90% of them seen just once; the ten biggest clones take up roughly 8%. The count of this clone is one. Germline V gene sequence: CDR1 MNHEY, CDR2 SMNVEV (reference sequence). This CDR3 comprises 14 residues. The V segment lost 5 bases and the J segment 4 bases; nucleotides outside the gene matches: 5.

This TCR derives from a man aged 45 to 65 with active COVID-19. Sequenced material: peripheral blood. The chain couples TRBV27 to TRBJ1-2; 9 bases are shared with TRBD1. Here the CDR3 reads CASSPQGAGYGYTF. The CDR3 bases are TGTGCCAGCAGTCCACAGGGGGCGGGCTATGGCTACACCTTC.